This T cell receptor (beta chain) came from a study of a mutant IDH1 vaccine in newly diagnosed glioma. As for the study in general: Patients were given eight vaccinations, scheduled in weeks 1, 3, 5, 7, 11, 15, 19 and 23. First vaccine doses came 4-6 weeks after radiotherapy alone, or with temozolomide cycles. Most patients had radiochemotherapy with temozolomide before enrollment; others had one alone.

Measured with immunoSEQ multiplex PCR; TCRdb has only the in-frame clones, and not every one. The sample has about 44,000 clones, around 90% seen once; the top ten hold 3.9%. With regard to this clone: The antigen remains undetermined.

The time point was: week 23, last vaccination. Every single dose of the vaccine, 300 ug of mutant IDH1 20-mer peptide, came with topical imiquimod. V gave up 4 bases and J gave up 5 bases; unmatched junction bases: 5. The CDR3 covers 13 residues. Germline V gene lookup returns CDR1 SGDLS and CDR2 YYNGEE. The study, taken as a whole, reports: Pseudoprogression apparently lacked any relation to changes in top peripheral T cell clonotypes.

The sequence was collected from a man aged 45 to 65 with glioma. This specimen was PBMCs, taken from a glioma patient whose treatment included an IDH1 peptide vaccine. V usage is TRBV9 and J usage is TRBJ1-1, with 7 bases aligning to TRBD1. CDR3 loop: CASSRGRGTEAFF. DNA of the CDR3: TGTGCCAGCAGCAGGGGGCGCGGTACTGAAGCTTTCTTT.